Following are 20 T cell receptor beta chains from one sample sequenced in a study of T-cell memory formation after mild COVID-19. TCRdb itself ran the 5' RACE reads through MiXCR, one entry per CDR3 protein. The repertoire holds roughly 86,000 distinct CDR3 sequences, with over 12% as singletons. Sequenced sample: PBMCs or a T cell subset sorted from them (not recorded which). Receptors originate from a man younger than 30 who had mild COVID-19 (a few samples of this study predate the infection). Cell type and time point are not known.

The chain combines TRBV15 with TRBJ2-1, with TRBD2 matching 9 bases. CDR1 and CDR2 from the germline V gene are LNHNV and YYDKDF (reference sequence). This CDR3 comprises 15 residues. V lost 1 base, J lost 10 bases, and 8 bases stayed unmatched. DNA of the CDR3: TGTGCCACCAGCAGAGTGGCGGGGGGGCCGTGGGAGCAGTTCTTC. Encoded protein: CATSRVAGGPWEQFF.

This clonotype appeared a few times. The rearrangement uses TRBV15 and TRBJ2-2, with 7 positions matching TRBD2. Losses at the gene ends were 1 base for V and 7 bases for J; bases not matched to a gene: 0. Per the germline V gene, CDR1 is LNHNV and CDR2 is YYDKDF (reference sequence). CDR3 size: 13 residues. The chain's CDR3 is CATSRASGGELFF. The CDR3 nucleotides read TGTGCCACCAGCAGAGCTAGCGGCGGGGAGCTGTTTTTT.

This clonotype was detected only a few times. J is TRBJ1-6 and V is TRBV7-9; tentative D call: TRBD1 (5 bases). The CDR3 spans 13 residues. Looked up from germline, CDR1 is SEHNR and CDR2 is FQNEAQ (reference sequence). V dropped 5 bases and J dropped 8 bases, with 10 bases sitting between them. In DNA, the CDR3 is TGTGCCAGCAGCCCGTCGGGGGATTCACCCCTCCACTTT. This sequence encodes CASSPSGDSPLHF.

The chain is built from TRBV25-1 and TRBJ1-1; tentative D call: TRBD1 (6 bases). V lost 4 bases and J 5 bases, leaving 20 bases between the germline ends. The germline gives CDR1 MGHDK, CDR2 SYGVNS. This CDR3 contains 16 residues. CDR3 sequence (DNA): TGTGCCAGCAGTGGGAACGCAAGGGGGGAAACAACTGAAGCTTTCTTT. Translating it yields CASSGNARGETTEAFF. Based on the CDR3 plus reference TRBV25-1 and TRBJ1-1, the full variable domain is EADIYQTPRYLVIGTGKKITLECSQTMGHDKMYWYQQDPGMELHLIHYSYGVNSTEKGDLSSESTVSRIRTEHFPLTLESARPSHTSQYLCASSGNARGETTEAFFGQGTRLTVV.

The V gene is TRBV11-3, the J gene TRBJ2-1; D not certain. Germline-derived CDR1 and CDR2 are SGHNT and YENEEA. The CDR3 runs to 13 residues. V shed 8 bases and J shed 7 bases, with 15 bases lying between them. The CDR3 nucleotides read TGTGCCAGCGAGGCGCGGATGTTTAATGAGCAGTTCTTC. It encodes CASEARMFNEQFF.

This clonotype was observed a few times. The V call is TRBV27, the J call TRBJ1-5; D is possibly TRBD1 (5 bases). Germline V lookup: CDR1 MNHEY, CDR2 SMNVEV (reference sequence). The CDR3 has 15 residues. Trimming removed 5 bases from V and 3 bases from J, with 14 bases in between. CDR3 residues: CASSPSGRINQPQHF. In DNA form, the CDR3 reads TGTGCCAGCAGTCCCTCGGGACGGATCAATCAGCCCCAGCATTTT.

This clonotype was detected many times. CDR3 DNA sequence: TGCGCCAGCAGCCAAGATCGGGGGGGTCAAGAGACCCAGTACTTC. Its protein is CASSQDRGGQETQYF. V is TRBV4-3 and J is TRBJ2-5, with 8 bases fitting TRBD2. After removal of 0 bases from V and 2 bases from J, the junction contained 2 bases not matched to a gene. Germline V gene lookup returns CDR1 LGHNA and CDR2 YSLEER. CDR3 length: 15 residues.

As for this clonotype: The junction and the germline gene differ at one end; a read error may be behind it. The genes are TRBV12-3 or TRBV12-4 and TRBJ2-7, with TRBD1 identical over 12 bases. The CDR3 totals 15 residues. The CDR3 sequence: CASSVAGTGGSEQYF. The DNA for the CDR3 is TGTGCCAGCAGTGTAGCCGGGACAGGGGGCTCCGAGCAGTACTTC.

Only a few counts were recorded for this clonotype. CDR3 sequence reads: CASSSSGAGTEAFF. The DNA of the CDR3 is TGTGCCAGCAGCTCCTCAGGGGCGGGCACTGAAGCTTTCTTT. The chain carries TRBV5-4 and TRBJ1-1; a weak D match, TRBD1 (6 bases). V lost 3 bases, J lost 4 bases, and 13 bases lay in between. Germline CDR1 is SGHNT and CDR2 is YYREEE (reference sequence). The CDR3 contains 14 residues.

In its sample, this clonotype was seen a few times. This chain connects TRBV4-3 to TRBJ1-1; D might be TRBD1 (6 bases). This CDR3 spans 14 amino acids. V was shortened by 2 bases and J by 1 base, with 8 bases between the two germline ends. Germline CDR1 and CDR2: LGHNA and YSLEER. Here the CDR3 reads CASSQYRANTEAFF. CDR3 sequence (DNA): TGCGCCAGCAGCCAATACAGGGCGAACACTGAAGCTTTCTTT.

The genes are TRBV4-2 and TRBJ1-1; the match to TRBD1 covers 11 bases. CDR3 size: 16 residues. The V gene's germline CDR1 is LGHNA and CDR2 YNFKEQ. Trimming at V came to 4 bases and at J to 2 bases, leaving 6 bases not matched to a gene. The CDR3 DNA reads TGTGCCAGCAGCCTAAGTCGGACAGGGGGCAACACTGAAGCTTTCTTT. The encoded protein is CASSLSRTGGNTEAFF.

This clonotype was recorded a few times. CDR3 loop: CASSTSAWGFGEQYF. CDR3 DNA: TGTGCCAGCAGCACTAGCGCTTGGGGTTTCGGAGAGCAGTACTTC. The rearrangement joins TRBV7-9 to TRBJ2-7, with TRBD2 matching over 7 bases. With V trimmed by 5 bases and J by 7 bases, 14 bases remained unmatched. The CDR3 totals 15 residues. Germline V gene sequence: CDR1 SEHNR, CDR2 FQNEAQ (reference sequence).

Only a few counts were recorded for this clonotype. The chain has TRBV12-3 or TRBV12-4 and TRBJ1-2, with 7 nucleotides matching TRBD1. Trimming took 7 bases from V and 3 from J; bases not matched to a gene: 17. The CDR3 extends over 17 amino acids. This chain's CDR3 is CASTISGNRGLDYGYTF. As DNA, the CDR3 is TGTGCCAGCACCATCAGTGGGAACAGGGGCCTTGACTATGGCTACACCTTC.

There are many counts of this clonotype. V and J are TRBV27 and TRBJ1-2, with D perhaps matching TRBD1 (5 bases). The germline V gene encodes CDR1 MNHEY and CDR2 SMNVEV (reference sequence). V was pared by 0 bases and J by 7 bases, with 9 bases between. The CDR3 runs 13 residues. The DNA of the CDR3 is TGTGCCAGCAGTTTATCAGAGGGGAGTGGCTACACCTTC. It translates to CASSLSEGSGYTF.

This clonotype came up a few times. The rearrangement links TRBV29-1 to TRBJ2-1, with no clear D. The CDR3 loop spans 13 amino acids. The V end was cut by 0 bases, the J end by 6 bases, with 9 bases between. Germline lookup yields CDR1 SQVTM and CDR2 ANQGSEA. The CDR3 bases are TGCAGCGTTGAAGAAAGGTTAAGCAATGAGCAGTTCTTC. It encodes CSVEERLSNEQFF.

J is TRBJ1-5 and V is TRBV6-5, with 7 bases lining up with TRBD1. The CDR3 runs 14 residues. With V trimmed by 2 bases and J by 9 bases, 7 bases remained unmatched. Per germline, CDR1 MNHEY and CDR2 SVGAGI. CDR3 bases: TGTGCCAGCAGTTACACGAACAGGGGAGGGCCCCAGCATTTT. Protein: CASSYTNRGGPQHF.

The rearrangement joins TRBV9 to TRBJ2-1, with D perhaps assigned TRBD1 or TRBD2 (5 bases each). There are 15 residues in the CDR3. Per the germline V gene, CDR1 is SGDLS and CDR2 is YYNGEE. V was pared by 2 bases and J by 6 bases, with 15 bases between. CDR3 DNA sequence: TGTGCCAGCAGCGTTCAAAGGGACGGACCCAATGAGCAGTTCTTC. Translated: CASSVQRDGPNEQFF.

This sequence joins TRBV4-3 and TRBJ2-6, with TRBD1 as a possible D gene (6 bases). Germline lookup yields CDR1 LGHNA and CDR2 YSLEER. The CDR3 has 18 residues. The V and J ends lost 2 bases and 0 bases respectively, with 14 bases between them. In DNA, the CDR3 is TGCGCCAGCAGCCAACGGACAGTTCACTTCTCTGGGGCCAACGTCCTGACTTTC. It encodes CASSQRTVHFSGANVLTF.

The genes are TRBV4-1 and TRBJ2-1; 7 bases agree with TRBD1. Losses at the gene ends were 1 base for V and 4 bases for J; bases not matched to a gene: 7. The CDR3 covers 16 residues. Germline V CDR1 and CDR2: MGHRA, YSYEKL. CDR3 region: CASSQAGQKIYNEQFF. As DNA, the CDR3 is TGCGCCAGCAGCCAAGCGGGACAGAAAATATACAATGAGCAGTTCTTC.

This clonotype was seen a few times. V usage is TRBV12-3 or TRBV12-4 and J usage is TRBJ2-7, with a weak D call TRBD2 (6 bases). V was clipped by 0 bases and J by 4 bases, with 7 bases between them. This CDR3 comprises 13 residues. The CDR3 nucleotides are TGTGCCAGCAGTTTAGCGGGGGGTTACGAGCAGTACTTC. It translates to CASSLAGGYEQYF.